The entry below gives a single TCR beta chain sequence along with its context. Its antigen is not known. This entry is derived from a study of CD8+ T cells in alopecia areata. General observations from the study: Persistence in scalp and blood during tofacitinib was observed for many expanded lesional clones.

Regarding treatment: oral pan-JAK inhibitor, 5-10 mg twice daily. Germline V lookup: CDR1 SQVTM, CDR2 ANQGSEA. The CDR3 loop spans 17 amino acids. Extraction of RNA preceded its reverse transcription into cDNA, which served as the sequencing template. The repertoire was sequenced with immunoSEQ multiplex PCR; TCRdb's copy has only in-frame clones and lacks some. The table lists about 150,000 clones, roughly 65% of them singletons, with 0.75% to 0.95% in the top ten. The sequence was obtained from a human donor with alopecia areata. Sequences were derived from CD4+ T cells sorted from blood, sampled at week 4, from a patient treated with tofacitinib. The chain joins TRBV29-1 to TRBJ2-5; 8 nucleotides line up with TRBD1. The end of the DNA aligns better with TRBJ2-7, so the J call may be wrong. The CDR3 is CSVEDFLGQGGSYEQYF. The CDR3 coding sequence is TGCAGCGTTGAAGATTTTCTAGGACAGGGCGGCTCCTACGAGCAGTACTTC.